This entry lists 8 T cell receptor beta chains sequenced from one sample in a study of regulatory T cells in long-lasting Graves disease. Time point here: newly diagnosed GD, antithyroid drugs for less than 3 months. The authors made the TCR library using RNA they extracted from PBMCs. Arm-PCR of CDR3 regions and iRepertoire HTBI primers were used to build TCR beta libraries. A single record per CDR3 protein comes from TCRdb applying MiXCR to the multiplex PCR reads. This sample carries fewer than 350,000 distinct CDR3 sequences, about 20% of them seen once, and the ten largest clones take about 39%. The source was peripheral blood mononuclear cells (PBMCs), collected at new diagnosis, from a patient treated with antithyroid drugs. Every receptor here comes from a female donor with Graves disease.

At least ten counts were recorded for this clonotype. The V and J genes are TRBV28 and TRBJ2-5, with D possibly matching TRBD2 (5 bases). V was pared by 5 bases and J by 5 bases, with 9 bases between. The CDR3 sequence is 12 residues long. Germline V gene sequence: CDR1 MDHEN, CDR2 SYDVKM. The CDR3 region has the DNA TGTGCCAGCAGTAAGCGGTGGGAGACCCAGTACTTC. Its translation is CASSKRWETQYF.

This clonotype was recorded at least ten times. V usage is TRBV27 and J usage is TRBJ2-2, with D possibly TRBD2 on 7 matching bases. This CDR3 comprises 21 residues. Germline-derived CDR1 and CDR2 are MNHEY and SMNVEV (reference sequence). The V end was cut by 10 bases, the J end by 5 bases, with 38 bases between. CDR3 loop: CAKRRRKRGGRSRNRTGELFF. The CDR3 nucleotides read TGTGCCAAGAGACGGAGAAAGAGGGGGGGTCGATCTAGAAATCGTACCGGGGAGCTGTTTTTT.

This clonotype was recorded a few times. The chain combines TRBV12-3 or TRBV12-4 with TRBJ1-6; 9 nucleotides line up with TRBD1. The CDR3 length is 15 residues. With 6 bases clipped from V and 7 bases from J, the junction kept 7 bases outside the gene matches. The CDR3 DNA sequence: TGTGCCAGCAGCCGCGGACAGGGGCCCAATTCACCCCTCCACTTT. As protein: CASSRGQGPNSPLHF.

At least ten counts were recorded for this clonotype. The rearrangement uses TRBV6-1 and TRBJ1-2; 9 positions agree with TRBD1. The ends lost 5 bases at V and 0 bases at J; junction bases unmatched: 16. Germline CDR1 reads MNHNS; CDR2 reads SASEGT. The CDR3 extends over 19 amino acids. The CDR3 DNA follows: TGTGCCAGCAGTCGCGCCGGGACAGGGACGATCTTAACTAACTATGGCTACACCTTC. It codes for CASSRAGTGTILTNYGYTF.

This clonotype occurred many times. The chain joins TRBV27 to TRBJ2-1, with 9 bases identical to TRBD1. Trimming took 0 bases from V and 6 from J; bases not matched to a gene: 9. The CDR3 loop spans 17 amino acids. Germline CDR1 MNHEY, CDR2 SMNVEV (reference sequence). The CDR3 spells CASSLSIGTGPGNEQFF. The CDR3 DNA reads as TGTGCCAGCAGTTTATCGATCGGGACAGGGCCAGGCAATGAGCAGTTCTTC.

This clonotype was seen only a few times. CDR3 nucleotide sequence: TGCAGTGCTAGAGTTGGAGGGAGAGCCCAGCATTTT. This sequence encodes CSARVGGRAQHF. The rearrangement uses TRBV20-1 and TRBJ1-5, with D uncertain. This CDR3 has 12 residues. Trimming took 1 base from V and 11 from J, leaving 12 bases between them. Germline V gene data show CDR1 as DFQATT and CDR2 as SNEGSKA (reference sequence).

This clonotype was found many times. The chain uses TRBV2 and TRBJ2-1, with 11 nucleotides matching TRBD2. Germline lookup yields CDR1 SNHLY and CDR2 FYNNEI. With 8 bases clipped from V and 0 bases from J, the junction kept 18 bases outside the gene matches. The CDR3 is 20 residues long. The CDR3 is CASWSWASSTSGSSYNEQFF. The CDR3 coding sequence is TGTGCCAGCTGGTCCTGGGCATCTAGTACTAGCGGGAGCTCCTACAATGAGCAGTTCTTC. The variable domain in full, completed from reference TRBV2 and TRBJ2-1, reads EPEVTQTPSHQVTQMGQEVILRCVPISNHLYFYWYRQILGQKVEFLVSFYNNEISEKSEIFDDQFSVERPDGSNFTLKIRSTKLEDSAMYFCASWSWASSTSGSSYNEQFFGPGTRLTVL.

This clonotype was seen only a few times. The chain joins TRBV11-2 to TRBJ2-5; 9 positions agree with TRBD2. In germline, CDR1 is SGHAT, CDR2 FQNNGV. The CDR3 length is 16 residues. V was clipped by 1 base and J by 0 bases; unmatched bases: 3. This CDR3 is CASSLGGLADQETQYF. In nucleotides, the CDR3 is TGTGCCAGCAGCTTAGGGGGACTAGCAGACCAAGAGACCCAGTACTTC.